The present T cell receptor (beta chain) was sequenced within a study of OX40 agonist ivuxolimab in advanced cancers. The assay was immunoSEQ multiplex PCR, and TCRdb's table has in-frame clones only and misses some. The sample lists some 57,000 clones, about 82% occurring once. Germline lookup yields CDR1 LGHNA and CDR2 YNFKEQ. CDR3 length equals 16 residues. After removal of 5 bases from V and 0 bases from J, the junction contained 8 bases not matched to a gene. The chain is built from TRBV4-2 and TRBJ2-3, with 7 bases aligning to TRBD1. This clonotype was sampled from an adult with an advanced solid tumor such as melanoma, head and neck, liver or kidney cancer. The sample here was CD4+ or CD8+ T cells sorted from blood, taken in a trial of the OX40 agonist ivuxolimab. In DNA form, the CDR3 reads TGTGCCAGCAGCGTCGGGACAGCTACTAGCACAGATACGCAGTATTTT. It encodes CASSVGTATSTDTQYF.